These 15 T cell receptor beta chains came from one sample sequenced in a study of T cell repertoires in cytomegalovirus infection. The antigens of these receptors remain unknown. TCRdb itself ran the reads through MiXCR, one entry per CDR3 protein. The table includes about 830,000 distinct CDR3 sequences, about 31% detected once. The sequencing used cultured CD8+ T cells from PBMCs, collected from culture after CMV antigen stimulation. Source of these receptors: a human donor in good health (CMV status not recorded). Some clones in this sample may be carry-over from other donors' samples.

A few counts support this clonotype. The V call is TRBV6-2 or TRBV6-3, the J call TRBJ1-1, with 8 bases matching TRBD1. CDR1 is MNHEY, CDR2 SVGEGT, per germline. V dropped 10 bases and J dropped 4; count of bases not matched to a gene: 14. The CDR3 spans 15 residues. The CDR3 DNA reads TGTGCCACCGTAGACAGGGGCGCAGGGGGCACTGAAGCTTTCTTT. It encodes CATVDRGAGGTEAFF.

The chain uses TRBV7-2 and TRBJ2-5; tentatively, D is TRBD1 or TRBD2 (5 bases each). V lost 3 bases, J lost 5 bases, and 10 bases lay in between. Germline lookup yields CDR1 SGHTA and CDR2 FQGNSA. The CDR3 loop spans 13 amino acids. CDR3 bases: TGTGCCAGCAGCTTCACGGGGCTTGAGACCCAGTACTTC. Protein sequence: CASSFTGLETQYF.

This clonotype turned up a few times. The chain joins TRBV6-2 or TRBV6-3 to TRBJ2-3; 7 bases agree with TRBD2. After removal of 6 bases from V and 5 bases from J, the junction contained 14 bases not matched to a gene. Germline V gene lookup returns CDR1 MNHEY and CDR2 SVGEGT. CDR3 length: 16 amino acids. CDR3 residues: CASSDPPLRGEDTQYF. The CDR3 DNA reads as TGTGCCAGCAGCGACCCTCCGCTACGGGGGGAAGATACGCAGTATTTT.

The chain links TRBV11-3 to TRBJ2-2; maybe TRBD2 (7 bases). Germline-derived CDR1 and CDR2 are SGHNT and YENEEA. The CDR3 loop spans 17 amino acids. V was shortened by 5 bases and J by 6 bases, with 22 bases between the two germline ends. The CDR3 is CASSPNLGAGAPGELFF. DNA of the CDR3: TGTGCCAGCAGCCCGAACCTAGGGGCGGGGGCTCCCGGGGAGCTGTTTTTT.

The chain uses TRBV28 and TRBJ2-5; D gene ambiguous. CDR3 length: 13 residues. The germline V gene has CDR1 MDHEN and CDR2 SYDVKM. The V and J ends lost 2 bases and 7 bases respectively, with 11 bases between them. The CDR3 loop is CASSLLPAWTQYF. The CDR3, as DNA: TGTGCCAGCAGTTTACTCCCCGCCTGGACCCAGTACTTC.

In its sample, this clonotype was seen a few times. The chain carries TRBV6-1 and TRBJ2-7; 10 positions match TRBD1. Germline assignment: CDR1 MNHNS and CDR2 SASEGT. V gave up 10 bases and J gave up 5 bases; unmatched junction bases: 14. The CDR3 extends over 15 amino acids. CDR3 loop: CATPGTGELFDEQYF. The CDR3 DNA reads as TGTGCCACCCCCGGGACAGGGGAGTTATTCGACGAGCAGTACTTC.

This chain uses TRBV6-6 with TRBJ2-3, with D perhaps given as TRBD1 or TRBD2 (6 bases each). Trimming removed 11 bases at V and 2 bases at J, with 20 bases between. This CDR3 has 15 residues. Germline V gives CDR1 MNHNY, CDR2 SVGAGI (reference sequence). In nucleotides, the CDR3 is TGTGCCGCCCCGGGGGCGGAGACACCCACAGATACGCAGTATTTT. Protein: CAAPGAETPTDTQYF.

The sample holds a few counts of this clonotype. This chain uses TRBV27 with TRBJ2-1; the match to TRBD1 covers 7 bases. CDR1 and CDR2 from the germline V gene are MNHEY and SMNVEV (reference sequence). Unmatched junction bases numbered 7, after V lost 3 bases and J lost 5 bases. The CDR3 totals 15 residues. In DNA, the CDR3 is TGTGCCAGCAGTTTCTTAGGGGGCCCTGACAATGAGCAGTTCTTC. This sequence encodes CASSFLGGPDNEQFF.

This clonotype appeared a few times. The chain links TRBV6-1 to TRBJ2-7; no reliable D call. The CDR3 has 14 residues. Germline-derived CDR1 and CDR2 are MNHNS and SASEGT. V was clipped by 0 bases and J by 3 bases, with 9 bases between them. Written as DNA, the CDR3 is TGTGCCAGCAGTGAAGCTGGGGTGGACTACGAGCAGTACGTC. This codes for CASSEAGVDYEQYV.

The V call is TRBV27, the J call TRBJ2-3; D perhaps matches TRBD1 (5 bases). The ends were cut back, 0 bases at V and 1 base at J, with 5 bases in the middle. The CDR3 loop spans 14 amino acids. Germline V gene lookup returns CDR1 MNHEY and CDR2 SMNVEV (reference sequence). CDR3 in DNA: TGTGCCAGCAGTTTATCCAGGGGCACAGATACGCAGTATTTT. It translates to CASSLSRGTDTQYF.

This rearrangement joins TRBV27 to TRBJ2-3; 9 bases are a match to TRBD2. The germline CDR1 and CDR2 sequences are MNHEY and SMNVEV (reference sequence). With V trimmed by 5 bases and J by 6 bases, 18 bases remained unmatched. CDR3 size: 18 residues. CDR3 loop: CASSPHFGERGDLDTQYF. Written as DNA, the CDR3 is TGTGCCAGCAGTCCCCACTTTGGCGAGCGGGGGGACCTGGATACGCAGTATTTT.

The J gene is TRBJ1-4, the V gene TRBV29-1, with 9 bases identical to TRBD1. The CDR3 sequence is 13 residues long. The junction had 5 bases not matched to a gene; V was cut back by 4 bases and J by 8 bases. CDR1 is SQVTM, CDR2 ANQGSEA, per germline. The CDR3 nucleotides are TGCAGCGTTGTTCGACAGGGGGACGAAAAACTGTTTTTT. This encodes CSVVRQGDEKLFF.

This chain links TRBV6-5 with TRBJ2-3, with D hard to call. Germline CDR1 and CDR2: MNHEY and SVGAGI. This CDR3 comprises 16 residues. The V and J ends lost 6 bases and 2 bases respectively, with 18 bases between them. This chain's CDR3 is CASRIHSGGATDTQYF. In nucleotides, the CDR3 is TGTGCCAGCAGGATCCATAGTGGCGGCGCCACAGATACGCAGTATTTT.

This clonotype was picked up a small number of times. J is TRBJ2-2 and V is TRBV28; D is unresolved. Germline V gives CDR1 MDHEN, CDR2 SYDVKM. This CDR3 has 14 residues. V dropped 7 bases and J dropped 3 bases, with 12 bases sitting between them. DNA of the CDR3: TGTGCCAGCAAGAGGACGGGTTACACCGGGGAGCTGTTTTTT. Protein sequence: CASKRTGYTGELFF.

V gene TRBV6-5 combines with J gene TRBJ2-1; D assignment may be TRBD1 or TRBD2 (6 bases each). The CDR3 runs to 16 residues. CDR1 is MNHEY and CDR2 is SVGAGI in the germline V gene. V shed 6 bases and J shed 1 base, with 16 bases lying between them. Here the CDR3 DNA reads TGTGCCAGCAGCCAAGGGGGGAAGAGGTCCTACAATGAGCAGTTCTTC. It encodes CASSQGGKRSYNEQFF.